Listed below are T cell receptor beta chains from one sample, sequenced in a study of control samples from healthy donors and cancer patients. Data came from immunoSEQ multiplex PCR; TCRdb stores just in-frame clones and leaves some out. The sample carries over 150,000 clones, 96% recorded once. Material: blood. The origin of the receptors is a woman in her thirties in good health. The CDR3 runs from the conserved cysteine through the conserved F or W. The D gene is left open where the match is weak. Size is stated for part of the rows, as once, few or many counts, or as a class when the clone is expanded.

clone_size,j_call,d_call,v_call,cdr3_aa,cdr3_nt
once,TRBJ2-1,TRBD2,TRBV7-9,CASSLVEGLRNEQFF,TGTGCCAGCAGCTTAGTAGAGGGACTACGAAATGAGCAGTTCTTC
NA,TRBJ2-3,NA,TRBV18,CASSPQRTGTDTQYF,TGTGCCAGCTCACCTCAAAGGACTGGCACAGATACGCAGTATTTT
NA,TRBJ1-5,NA,TRBV19,CASSIGGGGNQPQHF,TGTGCCAGTAGTATAGGCGGAGGAGGCAATCAGCCCCAGCATTTT
NA,TRBJ2-7,NA,TRBV27,CASSRDTSSYEQYF,TGTGCCAGCAGTCGGGACACGAGCTCCTACGAGCAGTACTTC
NA,TRBJ2-3,NA,TRBV4-1,CASSLLSAAADTQYF,TGCGCCAGCAGCTTACTATCTGCGGCCGCAGATACGCAGTATTTT
NA,TRBJ1-6,NA,TRBV28,CASSFGSPLHF,TGTGCCAGCAGTTTCGGCTCACCCCTCCACTTT
once,TRBJ1-5,NA,TRBV10-3,CAISDRVSQYNQPQHF,TGTGCCATCAGTGACAGGGTATCCCAGTACAATCAGCCCCAGCATTTT
NA,TRBJ2-1,NA,TRBV21-1,CASSRPAGGKNNEQFF,TGTGCCAGCAGCAGGCCAGCGGGGGGGAAAAACAATGAGCAGTTCTTC
NA,TRBJ1-1,NA,TRBV5-1,CASSFDRSNTEAFF,TGCGCCAGCAGCTTTGACAGGTCAAACACTGAAGCTTTCTTT
NA,TRBJ2-4,TRBD2,TRBV9,CASSVAGGFENIQYF,TGTGCCAGCAGCGTAGCGGGAGGGTTTGAAAACATTCAGTACTTC
NA,TRBJ1-2,NA,TRBV10-3,CAISESENLGYGYTF,TGTGCCATCAGTGAGTCAGAGAACCTTGGCTATGGCTACACCTTC
NA,TRBJ2-5,TRBD1,TRBV6-5,CASSRDRVRETQYF,TGTGCCAGCAGCAGGGACAGGGTCAGGGAGACCCAGTACTTC
NA,TRBJ2-1,NA,TRBV9,CASSGGNEQFF,TGTGCCAGCAGCGGAGGAAATGAGCAGTTCTTC
NA,TRBJ1-4,TRBD1,TRBV29-1,CSALKQGASEKLFF,TGCAGCGCCCTGAAACAGGGGGCAAGTGAAAAACTGTTTTTT
NA,TRBJ2-1,TRBD1,TRBV7-6,CASSRRPGTDYNEQFF,TGTGCCAGCAGCCGACGACCCGGGACAGACTACAATGAGCAGTTCTTC
NA,TRBJ1-4,NA,TRBV12-3/TRBV12-4,CASSPRVQEKLFF,TGTGCCAGCAGTCCTCGGGTTCAGGAAAAACTGTTTTTT
NA,TRBJ1-2,TRBD1,TRBV7-9,CASSPKIGQGNGGYTF,TGTGCCAGCAGCCCAAAAATCGGACAGGGGAACGGTGGCTACACCTTC
NA,TRBJ1-5,NA,TRBV6-2/TRBV6-3,CASSYRQGLNQPQHF,TGTGCCAGCAGTTACAGGCAGGGGCTCAATCAGCCCCAGCATTTT
once,TRBJ2-3,NA,TRBV6-5,CASSSWKSTDTQYF,TGTGCCAGCAGTAGCTGGAAGAGCACAGATACGCAGTATTTT
NA,TRBJ1-2,TRBD1,TRBV6-5,CASRRDRGLNSGYTF,TGTGCCAGCAGGCGGGACAGGGGGCTGAATAGCGGCTACACCTTC
NA,TRBJ2-1,TRBD2,TRBV6-4,CASSDRGGGYNEQFF,TGTGCCAGCAGTGACCGGGGGGGTGGATACAATGAGCAGTTCTTC
NA,TRBJ2-1,NA,TRBV6-4,CASSDSSGSYNEQFF,TGTGCCAGCAGTGACTCGAGCGGGTCCTACAATGAGCAGTTCTTC
NA,TRBJ1-2,NA,TRBV5-6,CASSSRLGQGVRYGYTF,TGTGCCAGCAGCTCCCGCCTGGGGCAGGGCGTAAGGTATGGCTACACCTTC
NA,TRBJ1-4,NA,TRBV30,CAWRRPPGNEKLFF,TGTGCCTGGAGGAGACCTCCAGGGAACGAAAAACTGTTTTTT
once,TRBJ2-7,TRBD1,TRBV3-1/TRBV3-2,CASSLTGSSYEQYF,TGTGCCAGCAGCTTGACAGGGAGCTCCTACGAGCAGTACTTC
once,TRBJ2-7,TRBD1,TRBV5-4,CASSLWDRPREQYF,TGTGCCAGCAGCCTCTGGGACAGGCCTCGGGAGCAGTACTTC
NA,TRBJ1-3,NA,TRBV28,CASRSNGPSSGNTIYF,TGTGCCAGTCGATCTAACGGGCCATCCTCTGGAAACACCATATATTTT
NA,TRBJ1-2,NA,TRBV3-1/TRBV3-2,CASSRGRFYGYTF,TGTGCCAGCAGCCGGGGCAGGTTCTATGGCTACACCTTC
NA,TRBJ1-2,NA,TRBV7-8,CASSHANQAGYGYTF,TGTGCCAGCAGCCATGCTAACCAGGCGGGCTATGGCTACACCTTC
NA,TRBJ2-5,NA,TRBV5-6,CASSFGYGEETQYF,TGTGCCAGCAGTTTTGGGTATGGCGAAGAGACCCAGTACTTC
NA,TRBJ1-1,NA,TRBV19,CASSRMDRMNTEAFF,TGTGCCAGTAGTAGGATGGACCGCATGAACACTGAAGCTTTCTTT
NA,TRBJ1-1,NA,TRBV18,CASSPAAANTEAFF,TGTGCCAGCTCACCGGCCGCGGCGAACACTGAAGCTTTCTTT
NA,TRBJ2-5,NA,TRBV28,CASSSQQSGLGETQYF,TGTGCCAGCAGTTCACAACAGTCGGGGCTCGGGGAGACCCAGTACTTC
NA,TRBJ2-7,NA,TRBV2,CASSTPASGTSRGASSYEQYF,TGTGCCAGCAGTACCCCAGCCTCCGGGACAAGTCGCGGGGCAAGCTCCTACGAGCAGTACTTC
NA,TRBJ1-6,TRBD1,TRBV6-1,CASSEARAGGSSPLHF,TGTGCCAGCAGTGAAGCGCGCGCAGGGGGCTCTTCACCCCTCCACTTT
NA,TRBJ2-3,NA,TRBV7-8,CASRLHVGTDTQYF,TGTGCCAGCAGATTACATGTGGGCACAGATACGCAGTATTTT
NA,TRBJ1-3,NA,TRBV19,CASSIPGTGNTIYF,TGTGCCAGTAGTATACCGGGGACGGGAAACACCATATATTTT
NA,TRBJ1-5,NA,TRBV7-8,CASSPRDFSNQPQHF,TGTGCCAGCAGCCCTCGGGACTTTAGCAATCAGCCCCAGCATTTT
NA,TRBJ1-1,NA,TRBV15,CATSRGEAGSVTEAFF,TGTGCCACCAGCAGAGGTGAGGCAGGGTCCGTCACTGAAGCTTTCTTT
NA,TRBJ2-7,NA,TRBV27,CASSSRLLIYEQYF,TGTGCCAGCAGTTCTAGACTCCTTATCTACGAGCAGTACTTC
NA,TRBJ1-1,NA,TRBV9,CASSAQGKNTEAFF,TGTGCCAGCAGCGCTCAGGGGAAGAACACTGAAGCTTTCTTT
NA,TRBJ2-2,NA,TRBV28,CASSHRNTGELFF,TGTGCCAGCAGTCACAGGAACACCGGGGAGCTGTTTTTT
NA,TRBJ2-2,TRBD1,TRBV5-4,CASSPGQLTVTGELFF,TGTGCCAGCAGCCCGGGACAGCTGACAGTCACCGGGGAGCTGTTTTTT
NA,TRBJ1-5,NA,TRBV28,CASSFVQPPRAQHF,TGTGCCAGCAGTTTTGTCCAGCCACCACGAGCCCAGCATTTT
NA,TRBJ1-1,NA,TRBV12-3/TRBV12-4,CASSLNAEAFF,TGTGCCAGCAGTTTAAACGCTGAAGCTTTCTTT
NA,TRBJ2-3,TRBD1,TRBV2,CASSGVTGFTDTQYF,TGTGCCAGCAGTGGGGTGACAGGGTTCACAGATACGCAGTATTTT
NA,TRBJ1-5,NA,TRBV14,CASSAHLGQPQHF,TGTGCCAGCAGCGCTCATCTCGGTCAGCCCCAGCATTTT
NA,TRBJ1-5,NA,TRBV3-1/TRBV3-2,CASSLRGGQPQHF,TGTGCCAGCAGCCTAAGGGGAGGTCAGCCCCAGCATTTT
NA,TRBJ2-5,NA,TRBV25-1,CASSDQGGGTPETQYF,TGTGCCAGCAGTGATCAGGGGGGAGGGACCCCAGAGACCCAGTACTTC
NA,TRBJ1-2,NA,TRBV29-1,CSASTALASGYTF,TGCAGCGCATCGACAGCCTTAGCAAGTGGCTACACCTTC
NA,TRBJ1-4,NA,TRBV3-1/TRBV3-2,CASSYFQMEKLFF,TGTGCCAGCAGCTACTTTCAGATGGAAAAACTGTTTTTT
once,TRBJ1-4,NA,TRBV19,CASSPLGEKLFF,TGTGCCAGTAGTCCCTTAGGTGAAAAACTGTTTTTT